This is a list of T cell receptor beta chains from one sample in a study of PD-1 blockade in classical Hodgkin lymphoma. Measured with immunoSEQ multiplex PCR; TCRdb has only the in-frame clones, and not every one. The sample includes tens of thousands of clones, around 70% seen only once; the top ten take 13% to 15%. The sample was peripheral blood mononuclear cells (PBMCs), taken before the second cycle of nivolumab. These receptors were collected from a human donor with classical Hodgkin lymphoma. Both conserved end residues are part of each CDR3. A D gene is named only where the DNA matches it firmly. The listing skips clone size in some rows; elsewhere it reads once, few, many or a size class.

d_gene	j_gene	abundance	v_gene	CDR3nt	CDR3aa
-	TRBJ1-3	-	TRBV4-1	TGCGCCAGCAGCCCATCGAACTCTGGAAACACCATATATTTT	CASSPSNSGNTIYF
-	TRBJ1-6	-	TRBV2	TGTGCCAGTCAAGGGGGTGAATTTCGGTATTCACCCCTCCACTTT	CASQGGEFRYSPLHF
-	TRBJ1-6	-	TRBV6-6	TGTGCCAGCAGTTACCGTCCCCAGTCCTCACCCCTCCACTTT	CASSYRPQSSPLHF
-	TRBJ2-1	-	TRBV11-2	TGTGCCAGCAGCTTAGGACGGCTCAATGAGCAGTTCTTC	CASSLGRLNEQFF
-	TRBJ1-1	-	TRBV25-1	TGTGCCAGCAGTGGATTGAACACTGAAGCTTTCTTT	CASSGLNTEAFF
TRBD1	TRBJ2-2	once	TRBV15	TGTGCCACCAGCAGGGGACAGGGGGCCGGGGCCGGGGAGCTGTTTTTT	CATSRGQGAGAGELFF
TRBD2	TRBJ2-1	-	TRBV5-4	TGTGCCAGCAGTTTGGACGGGGGGAGTTTGGGCAATGAGCAGTTCTTC	CASSLDGGSLGNEQFF
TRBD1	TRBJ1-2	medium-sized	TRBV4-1	TGCGCCAGCAGCCACAGGGACAGGTTCAACTATGGCTACACCTTC	CASSHRDRFNYGYTF
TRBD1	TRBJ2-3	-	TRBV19	TGTGCCAGTAGTCCACCGGGACAGGGGTATTGGGCAGATACGCAGTATTTT	CASSPPGQGYWADTQYF
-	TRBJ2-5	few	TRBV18	TGTGCCAGCTCACCTACTCCCGGGGCCATTCAAGAGACCCAGTACTTC	CASSPTPGAIQETQYF
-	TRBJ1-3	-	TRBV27	TGTGCCAGCAGTTTATCGTACGGAAACACCATATATTTT	CASSLSYGNTIYF
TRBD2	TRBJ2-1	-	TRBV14	TGTGCCAGCAGCCAAGGTAGCGGGGGGGCCTACAATGAGCAGTTCTTC	CASSQGSGGAYNEQFF
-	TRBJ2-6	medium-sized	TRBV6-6	TGTGCCAGCAGTGCAAACCGTCGATCTGGGGCCAACGTCCTGACTTTC	CASSANRRSGANVLTF
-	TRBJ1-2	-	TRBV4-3	TGCGCCAGCAGCCAAGATAGGGGCTCCTATGGCTACACCTTC	CASSQDRGSYGYTF
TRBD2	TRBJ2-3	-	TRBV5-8	TGTGCCAGCTTGCGAGCGGGGGGGCCGAATACGCAGTATTTT	CASLRAGGPNTQYF
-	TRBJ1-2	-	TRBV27	TGTGCCAGCAGTTTCTATCAGGACTGGGCTGGCTACACCTTC	CASSFYQDWAGYTF
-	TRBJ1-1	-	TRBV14	TGTGCCAGCAGCCGATCGTCGGGAACTATGAACACTGAAGCTTTCTTT	CASSRSSGTMNTEAFF
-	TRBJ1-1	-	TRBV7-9	TGTGCCAGCAGCTTATCCGGGACATTGAACACTGAAGCTTTCTTT	CASSLSGTLNTEAFF
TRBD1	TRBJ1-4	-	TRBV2	TGTGCCAGCAGTGAACTTGGGACAGAAAATGAAAAACTGTTTTTT	CASSELGTENEKLFF
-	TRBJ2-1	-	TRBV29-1	TGCAGCGTTGAGAGACCCTCGAATGAGCAGTTCTTC	CSVERPSNEQFF